This TCR beta chain was retrieved from a study of OX40 agonist ivuxolimab in advanced cancers. This CDR3 contains 18 residues. Germline V gene sequence: CDR1 LGHNA, CDR2 YNFKEQ. Trimming took 1 base from V and 4 from J; bases not matched to a gene: 12. Data came from immunoSEQ multiplex PCR; TCRdb stores just in-frame clones and leaves some out. The sample records 48,000 or so clones, over 80% being singletons. This chain links TRBV4-2 with TRBJ2-1; 8 bases match TRBD1. The TCR was taken from an adult with an advanced solid tumor such as melanoma, head and neck, liver or kidney cancer. The material sequenced was CD4+ or CD8+ T cells sorted from blood, taken in a trial of the OX40 agonist ivuxolimab. CDR3 region: CASSQGEGSGGEYNEQFF. DNA for the CDR3: TGTGCCAGCAGCCAAGGTGAAGGTTCAGGGGGCGAGTACAATGAGCAGTTCTTC.